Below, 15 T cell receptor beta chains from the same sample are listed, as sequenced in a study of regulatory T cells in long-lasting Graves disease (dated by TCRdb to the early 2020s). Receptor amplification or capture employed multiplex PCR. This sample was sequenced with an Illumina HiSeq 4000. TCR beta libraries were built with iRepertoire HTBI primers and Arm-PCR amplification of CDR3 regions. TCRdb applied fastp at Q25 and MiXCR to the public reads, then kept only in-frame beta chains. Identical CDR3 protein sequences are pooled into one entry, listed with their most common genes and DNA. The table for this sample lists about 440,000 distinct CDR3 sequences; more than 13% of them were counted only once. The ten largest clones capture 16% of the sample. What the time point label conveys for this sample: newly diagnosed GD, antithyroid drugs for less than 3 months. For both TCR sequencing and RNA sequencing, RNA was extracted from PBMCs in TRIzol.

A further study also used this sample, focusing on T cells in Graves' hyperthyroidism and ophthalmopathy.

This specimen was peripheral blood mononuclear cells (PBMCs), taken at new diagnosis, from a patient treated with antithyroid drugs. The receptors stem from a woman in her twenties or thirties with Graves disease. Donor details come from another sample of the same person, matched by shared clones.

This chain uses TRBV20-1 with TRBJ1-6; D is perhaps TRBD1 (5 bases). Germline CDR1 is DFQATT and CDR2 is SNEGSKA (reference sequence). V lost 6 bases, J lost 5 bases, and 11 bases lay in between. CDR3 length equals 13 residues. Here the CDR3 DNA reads TGCAGTGCCGGACAATTCGATAATTCACCCCTCCACTTT. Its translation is CSAGQFDNSPLHF.

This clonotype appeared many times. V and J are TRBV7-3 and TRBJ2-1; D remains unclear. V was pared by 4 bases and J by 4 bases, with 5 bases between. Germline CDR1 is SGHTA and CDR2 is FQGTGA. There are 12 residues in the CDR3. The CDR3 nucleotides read TGTGCCAGCAGCTCTGGGTACAATGAGCAGTTCTTC. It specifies CASSSGYNEQFF.

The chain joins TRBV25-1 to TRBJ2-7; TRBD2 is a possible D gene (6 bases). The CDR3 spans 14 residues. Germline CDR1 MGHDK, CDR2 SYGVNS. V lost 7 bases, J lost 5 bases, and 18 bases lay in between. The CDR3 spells CASKKPGLFNEQYF. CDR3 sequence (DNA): TGTGCCAGCAAAAAACCGGGACTTTTCAACGAGCAGTACTTC.

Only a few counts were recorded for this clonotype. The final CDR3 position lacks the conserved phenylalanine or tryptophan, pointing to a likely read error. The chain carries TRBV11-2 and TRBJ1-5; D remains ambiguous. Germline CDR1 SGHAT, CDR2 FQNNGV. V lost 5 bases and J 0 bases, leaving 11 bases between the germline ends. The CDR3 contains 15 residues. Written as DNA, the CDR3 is TGTGCCAGCAGCATAAACCGCGGTAGCAATCAGCCCCAGCATCTT. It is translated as CASSINRGSNQPQHL.

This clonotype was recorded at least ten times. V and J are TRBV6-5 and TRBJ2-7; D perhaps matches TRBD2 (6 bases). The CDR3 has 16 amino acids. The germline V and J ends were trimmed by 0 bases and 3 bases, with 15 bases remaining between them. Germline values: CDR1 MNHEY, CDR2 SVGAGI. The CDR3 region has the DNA TGTGCCAGCAGTTACTCGAATTCCGCGGGGCGCTACGAGCAGTACTTC. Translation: CASSYSNSAGRYEQYF.

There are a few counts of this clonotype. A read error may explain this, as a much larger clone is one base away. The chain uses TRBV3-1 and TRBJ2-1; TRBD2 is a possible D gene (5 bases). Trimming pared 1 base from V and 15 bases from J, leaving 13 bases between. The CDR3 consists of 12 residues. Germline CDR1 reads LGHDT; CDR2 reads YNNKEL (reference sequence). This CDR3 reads CASSQGRGFSFF. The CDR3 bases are TGTGCCAGCAGCCAAGGTCGGGGATTCTCGTTCTTC.

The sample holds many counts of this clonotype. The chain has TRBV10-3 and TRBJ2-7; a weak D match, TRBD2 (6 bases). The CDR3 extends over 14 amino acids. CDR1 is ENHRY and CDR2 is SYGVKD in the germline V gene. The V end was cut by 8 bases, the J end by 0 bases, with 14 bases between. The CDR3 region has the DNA TGTGCCATCCGGGGAGGAAAAAGCTCCTACGAGCAGTACTTC. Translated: CAIRGGKSSYEQYF.

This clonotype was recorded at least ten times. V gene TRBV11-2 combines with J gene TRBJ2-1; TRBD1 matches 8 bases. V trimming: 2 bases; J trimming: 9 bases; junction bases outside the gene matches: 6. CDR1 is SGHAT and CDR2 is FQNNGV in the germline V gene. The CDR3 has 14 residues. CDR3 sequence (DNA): TGTGCCAGCAGCTTATTCTCAGGGGGCGGTGAGCAGTTCTTC. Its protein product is CASSLFSGGGEQFF.

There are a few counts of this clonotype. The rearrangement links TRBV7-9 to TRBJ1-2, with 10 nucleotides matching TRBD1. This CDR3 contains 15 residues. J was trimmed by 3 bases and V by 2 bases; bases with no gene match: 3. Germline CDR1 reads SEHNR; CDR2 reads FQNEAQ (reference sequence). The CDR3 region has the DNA TGTGCCAGCAGCTTAATGGGGACAGGGGACTATGGCTACACCTTC. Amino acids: CASSLMGTGDYGYTF.

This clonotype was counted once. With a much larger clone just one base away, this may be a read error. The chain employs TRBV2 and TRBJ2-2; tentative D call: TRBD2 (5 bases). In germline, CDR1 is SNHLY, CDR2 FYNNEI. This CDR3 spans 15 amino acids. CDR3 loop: CASSSDLVSIRELLF. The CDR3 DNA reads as TGTGCCAGCAGTTCGGATCTGGTTTCCATTAGGGAGCTGCTTTTT.

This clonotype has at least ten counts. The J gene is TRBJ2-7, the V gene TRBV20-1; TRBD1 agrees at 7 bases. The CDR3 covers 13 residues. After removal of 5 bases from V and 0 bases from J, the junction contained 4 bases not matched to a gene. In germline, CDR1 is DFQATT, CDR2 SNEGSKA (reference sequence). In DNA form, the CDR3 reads TGCAGTGCTTTCGGGACAGACTCCTACGAGCAGTACTTC. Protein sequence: CSAFGTDSYEQYF.

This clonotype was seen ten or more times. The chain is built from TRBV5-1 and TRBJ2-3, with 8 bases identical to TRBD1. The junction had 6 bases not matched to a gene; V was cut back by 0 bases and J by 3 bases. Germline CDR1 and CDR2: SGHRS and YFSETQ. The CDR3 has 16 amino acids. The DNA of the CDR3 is TGCGCCAGCAGCTTGGGGGCAGGGGGCTTGACAGATACGCAGTATTTT. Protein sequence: CASSLGAGGLTDTQYF.

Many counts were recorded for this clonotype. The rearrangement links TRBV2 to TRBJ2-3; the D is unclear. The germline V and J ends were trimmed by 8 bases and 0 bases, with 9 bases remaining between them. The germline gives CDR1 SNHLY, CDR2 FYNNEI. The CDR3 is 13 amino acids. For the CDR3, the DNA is TGTGCCAGCCTTGGCGAAAGCACAGATACGCAGTATTTT. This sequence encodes CASLGESTDTQYF.

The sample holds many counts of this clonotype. In DNA, the CDR3 is TGTGCCAGCATCCTCAGGGGCTACTATGGCTACACCTTC. Its translation: CASILRGYYGYTF. The V gene is TRBV9, the J gene TRBJ1-2; maybe TRBD1 (6 bases). The CDR3 runs to 13 residues. Between the trimmed V and J ends, which lost 6 bases and 3 bases, there was a span of 12 bases. Germline values: CDR1 SGDLS, CDR2 YYNGEE.

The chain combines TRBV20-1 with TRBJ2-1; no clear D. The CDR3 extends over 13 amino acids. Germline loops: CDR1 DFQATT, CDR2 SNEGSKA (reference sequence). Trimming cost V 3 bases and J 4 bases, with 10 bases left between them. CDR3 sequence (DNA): TGCAGTGCTAGCCAGCGTCTTTACAATGAGCAGTTCTTC. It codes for CSASQRLYNEQFF.